The sequence of this T cell receptor beta chain was determined in a study of shared clonotypes between healthy human individuals. Only in-frame clones appear in the TCRdb table, and some are missing; sequencing was by immunoSEQ multiplex PCR. The repertoire holds over 400,000 clones, with 78% as singletons. When samples were unsorted, about 90 million PBMCs were used for genomic DNA. CDR3 length equals 14 residues. V was pared by 3 bases and J by 1 base, with 10 bases between. From germline, CDR1 is SGHRS and CDR2 YFSETQ. Sequencing was carried out using PBMCs. The chain has TRBV5-1 and TRBJ1-1; a possible D gene is TRBD1 (5 bases). This sequence originates from a woman between 40 and 55 years old in good health. Some clones in this sample may be carry-over from other donors' samples. In nucleotides, the CDR3 is TGCGCCAGCAGCTATGGGACGGAGAACACTGAAGCTTTCTTT. Amino acids: CASSYGTENTEAFF.